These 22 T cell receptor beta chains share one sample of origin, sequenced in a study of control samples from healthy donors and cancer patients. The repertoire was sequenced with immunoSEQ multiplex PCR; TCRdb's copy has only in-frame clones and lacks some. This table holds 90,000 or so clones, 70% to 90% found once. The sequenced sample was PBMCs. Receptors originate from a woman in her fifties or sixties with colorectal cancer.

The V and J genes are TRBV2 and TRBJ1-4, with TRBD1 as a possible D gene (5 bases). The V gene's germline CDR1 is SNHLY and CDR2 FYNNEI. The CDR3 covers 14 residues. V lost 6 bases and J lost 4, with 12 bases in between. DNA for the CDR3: TGTGCCAGCAGCATGGGGCAGGTTAATGAAAAACTGTTTTTT. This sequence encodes CASSMGQVNEKLFF.

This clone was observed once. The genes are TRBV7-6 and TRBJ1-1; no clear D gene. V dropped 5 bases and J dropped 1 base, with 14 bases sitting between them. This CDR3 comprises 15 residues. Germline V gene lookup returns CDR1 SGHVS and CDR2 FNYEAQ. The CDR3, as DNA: TGTGCCAGCAGCGTACCCGGGATGGCGAACACTGAAGCTTTCTTT. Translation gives CASSVPGMANTEAFF.

The CDR3 DNA reads as TGCGCCAGCAGCTTGGTATCGGGGGAAGATACGCAGTATTTT. It codes for CASSLVSGEDTQYF. The chain recombines TRBV5-1 with TRBJ2-3; D perhaps matches TRBD2 (6 bases). CDR3 size: 14 residues. CDR1 is SGHRS and CDR2 is YFSETQ in the germline V gene. With 0 bases removed from V and 5 bases from J, the gap between germline ends came to 10 bases.

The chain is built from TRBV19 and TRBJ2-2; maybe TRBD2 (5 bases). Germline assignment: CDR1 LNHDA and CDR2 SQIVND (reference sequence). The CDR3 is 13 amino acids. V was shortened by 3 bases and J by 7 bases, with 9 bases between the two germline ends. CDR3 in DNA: TGTGCCAGTAGTATGCTCGGGATCGGGGAGCTGTTTTTT. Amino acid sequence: CASSMLGIGELFF.

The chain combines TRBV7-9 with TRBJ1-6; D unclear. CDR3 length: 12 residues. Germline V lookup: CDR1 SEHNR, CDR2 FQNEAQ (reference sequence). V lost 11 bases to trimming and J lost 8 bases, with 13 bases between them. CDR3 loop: CASSREDSPLHF. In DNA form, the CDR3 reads TGTGCCTCCTCGAGAGAGGATTCACCCCTCCACTTT.

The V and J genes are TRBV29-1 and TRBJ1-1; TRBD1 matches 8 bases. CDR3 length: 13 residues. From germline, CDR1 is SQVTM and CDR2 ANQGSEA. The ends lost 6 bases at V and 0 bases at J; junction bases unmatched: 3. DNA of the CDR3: TGCAGCGTCCCGGACAGGGTGAACACTGAAGCTTTCTTT. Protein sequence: CSVPDRVNTEAFF.

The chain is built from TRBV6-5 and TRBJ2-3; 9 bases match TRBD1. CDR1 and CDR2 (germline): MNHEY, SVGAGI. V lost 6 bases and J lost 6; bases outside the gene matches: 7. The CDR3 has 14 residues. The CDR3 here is CASRPQGAWDTQYF. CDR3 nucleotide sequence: TGTGCCAGCAGACCACAGGGGGCATGGGATACGCAGTATTTT.

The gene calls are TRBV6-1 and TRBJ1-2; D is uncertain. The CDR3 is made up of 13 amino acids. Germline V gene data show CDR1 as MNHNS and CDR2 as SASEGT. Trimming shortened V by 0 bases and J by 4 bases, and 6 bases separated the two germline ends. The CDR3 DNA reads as TGTGCCAGCAGTGAAGCGTCAGTCTATGGCTACACCTTC. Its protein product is CASSEASVYGYTF.

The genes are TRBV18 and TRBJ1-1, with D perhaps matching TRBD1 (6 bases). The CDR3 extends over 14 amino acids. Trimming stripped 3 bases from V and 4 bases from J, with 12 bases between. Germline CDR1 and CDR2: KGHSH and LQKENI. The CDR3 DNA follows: TGTGCCAGCTCACCCACAGGGATAGGCACTGAAGCTTTCTTT. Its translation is CASSPTGIGTEAFF.

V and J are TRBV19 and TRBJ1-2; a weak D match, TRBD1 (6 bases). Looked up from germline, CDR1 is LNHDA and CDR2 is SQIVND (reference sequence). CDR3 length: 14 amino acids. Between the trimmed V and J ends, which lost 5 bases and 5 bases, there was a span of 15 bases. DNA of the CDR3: TGTGCCAGTAGTGCCAACAGGGAGTTATATGGCTACACCTTC. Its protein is CASSANRELYGYTF.

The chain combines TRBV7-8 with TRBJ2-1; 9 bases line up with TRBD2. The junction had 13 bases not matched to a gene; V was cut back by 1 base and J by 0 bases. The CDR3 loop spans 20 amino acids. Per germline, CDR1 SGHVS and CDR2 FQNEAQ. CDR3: CASSLGAALAGYSSYNEQFF. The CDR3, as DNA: TGTGCCAGCAGCTTAGGAGCGGCGCTAGCGGGGTATAGCTCCTACAATGAGCAGTTCTTC.

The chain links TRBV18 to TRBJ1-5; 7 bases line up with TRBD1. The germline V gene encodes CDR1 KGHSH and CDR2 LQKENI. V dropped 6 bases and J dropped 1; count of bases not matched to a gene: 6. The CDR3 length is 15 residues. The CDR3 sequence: CASSTGVASNQPQHF. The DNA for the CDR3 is TGTGCCAGCTCTACAGGGGTGGCGAGCAATCAGCCCCAGCATTTT.

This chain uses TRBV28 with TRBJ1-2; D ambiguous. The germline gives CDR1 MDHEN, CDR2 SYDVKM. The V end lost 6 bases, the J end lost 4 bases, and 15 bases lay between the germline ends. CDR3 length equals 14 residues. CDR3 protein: CASSPPGLIYGYTF. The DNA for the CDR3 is TGTGCCAGCAGCCCTCCCGGTTTGATCTATGGCTACACCTTC.

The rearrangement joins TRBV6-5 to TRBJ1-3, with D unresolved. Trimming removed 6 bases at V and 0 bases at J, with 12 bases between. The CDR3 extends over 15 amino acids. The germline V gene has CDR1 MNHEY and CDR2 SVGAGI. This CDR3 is CASSLGVGSGNTIYF. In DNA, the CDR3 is TGTGCCAGCAGCCTTGGGGTGGGCTCTGGAAACACCATATATTTT.

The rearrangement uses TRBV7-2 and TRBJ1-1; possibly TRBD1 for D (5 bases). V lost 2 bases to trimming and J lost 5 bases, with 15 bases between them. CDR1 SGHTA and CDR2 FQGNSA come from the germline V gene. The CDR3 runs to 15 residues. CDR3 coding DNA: TGTGCCAGCAGCTTATCTGTCCAGGGAGGGACTGAAGCTTTCTTT. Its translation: CASSLSVQGGTEAFF.

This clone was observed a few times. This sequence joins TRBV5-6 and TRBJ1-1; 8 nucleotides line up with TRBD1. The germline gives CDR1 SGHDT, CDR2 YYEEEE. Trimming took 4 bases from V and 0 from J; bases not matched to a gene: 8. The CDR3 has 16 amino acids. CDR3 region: CASSETGGNLNTEAFF. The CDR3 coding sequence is TGTGCCAGCAGCGAAACAGGGGGGAATTTGAACACTGAAGCTTTCTTT. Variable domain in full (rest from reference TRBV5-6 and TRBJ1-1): DAGVTQSPTHLIKTRGQQVTLRCSPKSGHDTVSWYQQALGQGPQFIFQYYEEEERQRGNFPDRFSGHQFPNYSSELNVNALLLGDSALYLCASSETGGNLNTEAFFGQGTRLTVV.

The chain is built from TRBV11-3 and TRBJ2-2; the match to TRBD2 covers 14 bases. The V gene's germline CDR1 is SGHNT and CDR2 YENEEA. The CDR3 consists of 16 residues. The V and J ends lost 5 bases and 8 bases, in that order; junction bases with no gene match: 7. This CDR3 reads CASSTGTSGGVGELFF. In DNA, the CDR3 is TGTGCCAGCAGCACCGGGACTAGCGGGGGAGTTGGGGAGCTGTTTTTT.

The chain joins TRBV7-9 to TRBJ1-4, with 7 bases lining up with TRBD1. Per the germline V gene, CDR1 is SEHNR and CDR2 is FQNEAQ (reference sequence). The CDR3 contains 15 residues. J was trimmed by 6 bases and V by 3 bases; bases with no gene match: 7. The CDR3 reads CASSFPGGQYEKLFF. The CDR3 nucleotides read TGTGCCAGCAGCTTCCCAGGGGGACAGTATGAAAAACTGTTTTTT. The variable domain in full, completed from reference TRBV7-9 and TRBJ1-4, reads DTGVSQNPRHKITKRGQNVTFRCDPISEHNRLYWYRQTLGQGPEFLTYFQNEAQLEKSRLLSDRFSAERPKGSFSTLEIQRTEQGDSAMYLCASSFPGGQYEKLFFGSGTQLSVL.

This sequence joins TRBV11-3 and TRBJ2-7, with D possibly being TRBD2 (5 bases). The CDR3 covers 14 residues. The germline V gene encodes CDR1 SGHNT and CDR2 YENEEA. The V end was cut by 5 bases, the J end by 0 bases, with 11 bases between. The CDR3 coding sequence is TGTGCCAGCAGCCCGCGGGCCCCCTCCTACGAGCAGTACGTC. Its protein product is CASSPRAPSYEQYV.

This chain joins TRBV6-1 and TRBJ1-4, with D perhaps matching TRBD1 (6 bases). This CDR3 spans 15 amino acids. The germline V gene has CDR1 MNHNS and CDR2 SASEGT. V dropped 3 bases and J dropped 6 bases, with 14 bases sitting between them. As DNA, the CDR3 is TGTGCCAGCAGTGAGCAGGGAGGGGGGCATGAAAAACTGTTTTTT. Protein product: CASSEQGGGHEKLFF.

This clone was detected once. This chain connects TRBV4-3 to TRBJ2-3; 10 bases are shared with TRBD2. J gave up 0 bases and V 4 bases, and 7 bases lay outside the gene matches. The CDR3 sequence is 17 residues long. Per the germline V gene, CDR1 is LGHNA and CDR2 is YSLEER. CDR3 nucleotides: TGCGCCAGCAGCCGCTCCCCGGGACTAGCGAGCACAGATACGCAGTATTTT. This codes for CASSRSPGLASTDTQYF.

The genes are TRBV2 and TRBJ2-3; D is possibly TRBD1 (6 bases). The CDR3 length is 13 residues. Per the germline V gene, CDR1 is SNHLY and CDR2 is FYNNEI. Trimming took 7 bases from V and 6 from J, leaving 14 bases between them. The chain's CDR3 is CASNVGALDTQYF. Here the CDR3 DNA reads TGTGCCAGCAACGTGGGGGCGCTGGATACGCAGTATTTT.